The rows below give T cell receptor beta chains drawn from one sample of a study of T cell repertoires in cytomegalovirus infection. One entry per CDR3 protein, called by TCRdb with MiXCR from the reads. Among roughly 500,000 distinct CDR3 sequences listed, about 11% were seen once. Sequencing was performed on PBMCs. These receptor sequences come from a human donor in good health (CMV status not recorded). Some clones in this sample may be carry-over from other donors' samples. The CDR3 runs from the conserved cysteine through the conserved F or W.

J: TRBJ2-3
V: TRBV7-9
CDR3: CASSPRGSTDTQYF

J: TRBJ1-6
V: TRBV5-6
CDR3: CASSLEGQGVYNSPLHF

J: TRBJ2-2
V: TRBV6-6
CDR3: CATTGTRHTGELFF

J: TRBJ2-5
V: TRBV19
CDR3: CASSMQREAQETQYF

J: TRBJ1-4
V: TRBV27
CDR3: CASSSLGVGEKLFF

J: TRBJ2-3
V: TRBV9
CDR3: CASSVTGVSTDTQYF

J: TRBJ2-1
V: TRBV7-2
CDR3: CASSLGHSFEQFF

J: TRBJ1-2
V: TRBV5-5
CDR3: CASSLGPSNYGYTF

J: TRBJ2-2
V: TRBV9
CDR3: CASNPNTNTGELFF

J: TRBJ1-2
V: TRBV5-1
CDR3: CASRTGTGGQGYGYTF

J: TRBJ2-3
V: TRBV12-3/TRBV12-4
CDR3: CAILAGGTDTQYF

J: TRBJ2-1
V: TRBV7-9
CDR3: CAYPGAPKGGDNEQFF

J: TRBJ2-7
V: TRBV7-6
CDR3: CASSATSGAAYEQYF

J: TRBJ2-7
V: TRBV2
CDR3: CASRANRASGHYEQYF

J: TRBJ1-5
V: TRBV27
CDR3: CASSGGNGNQPQHF

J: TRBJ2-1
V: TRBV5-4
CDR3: CASSLGGWRGGNNEQFF

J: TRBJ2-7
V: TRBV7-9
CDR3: CASSSRLAGGHEQYF

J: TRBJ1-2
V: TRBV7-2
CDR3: CASSLGGQFYGYTF

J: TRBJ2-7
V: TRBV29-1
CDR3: CSADGQGSKQYF

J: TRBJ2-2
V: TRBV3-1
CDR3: CASHTRGDDTGELFF

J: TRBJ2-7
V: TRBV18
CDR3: CASSPGQSYEQYF

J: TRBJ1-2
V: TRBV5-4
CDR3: CASRADSPGGYTF

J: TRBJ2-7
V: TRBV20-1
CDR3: CSAPGTLAEPSYEQYF

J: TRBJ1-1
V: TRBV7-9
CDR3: CASSLPRIRRGSGNTEAFF

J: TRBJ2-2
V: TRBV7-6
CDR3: CASSLPSGELVF

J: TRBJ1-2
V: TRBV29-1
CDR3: CSVEEGNYGYTF

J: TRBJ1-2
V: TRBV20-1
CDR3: CSARPQGVIFYGYTF

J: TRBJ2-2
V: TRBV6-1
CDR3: CASTLRRELFF

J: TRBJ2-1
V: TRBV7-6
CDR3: CASAAGENNEQFF

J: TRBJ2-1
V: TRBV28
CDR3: CASRRRGGRLTNEQFF

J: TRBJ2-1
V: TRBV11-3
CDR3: CASSLGAGVQSDEQFF

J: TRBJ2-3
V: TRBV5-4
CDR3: CASSSRAEYTDTQYF

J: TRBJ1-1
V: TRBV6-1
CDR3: CASKVIESTEAFF

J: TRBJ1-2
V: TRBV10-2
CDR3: CASSESHYGYTF

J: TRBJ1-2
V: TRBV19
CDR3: CASSRDRISYGYTF

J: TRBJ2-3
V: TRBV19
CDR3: CASSIAGGVSGLRTDTQYF

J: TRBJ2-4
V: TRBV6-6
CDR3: CASSYRTGTKNIQYF

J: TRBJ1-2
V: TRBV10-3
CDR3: CAISESQGLYGYTF

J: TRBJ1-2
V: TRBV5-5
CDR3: CASSLSDLRAAYGYTF